These 25 T cell receptor beta chains originate from one sample sequenced in a study of metastatic and nonmetastatic thyroid tumors. TCRdb called clones again from the PCR reads with MiXCR. The table lists some 30,000 clones, 4% of them singletons, with around a fifth in the top ten. Every patient was untreated before thyroid surgery. The sequenced sample was blood. These receptors were taken from a female donor with papillary thyroid cancer or a benign thyroid nodule (not recorded which). Some clones in this sample may be carry-over from other donors' samples.

This clone was detected many times. J is TRBJ1-1 and V is TRBV9, with 8 bases that match TRBD1. J lost 0 bases, V lost 1 base, and 2 bases had no gene match. The CDR3 runs 15 residues. In germline, CDR1 is SGDLS, CDR2 YYNGEE. The chain's CDR3 is CASSVQGALNTEAFF. As DNA, the CDR3 is TGTGCCAGCAGCGTACAGGGGGCTTTGAACACTGAAGCTTTCTTT.

By frequency in the sample, this clone is medium-sized (0.01 to 0.1%). This chain uses TRBV6-1 with TRBJ1-3; TRBD1 might be the D (6 bases). The ends were cut back, 7 bases at V and 4 bases at J, with 11 bases in the middle. CDR3 length equals 13 residues. Germline V gene lookup returns CDR1 MNHNS and CDR2 SASEGT. CDR3 DNA sequence: TGTGCCAGCATAGGGGGAACCGGAAACACCATATATTTT. The encoded protein is CASIGGTGNTIYF.

This clone is classed as medium-sized. The chain recombines TRBV28 with TRBJ1-2; tentative D call: TRBD1 (5 bases). Germline loops: CDR1 MDHEN, CDR2 SYDVKM. Trimming shortened V by 6 bases and J by 8 bases, and 22 bases separated the two germline ends. The CDR3 extends over 15 amino acids. CDR3 DNA: TGTGCCAGCAGGCCTTCGACAGCCCAGGTTACAGGCTACACCTTC. Amino acids: CASRPSTAQVTGYTF.

The chain joins TRBV2 to TRBJ1-1; TRBD1 agrees at 9 bases. This CDR3 spans 12 amino acids. From germline, CDR1 is SNHLY and CDR2 FYNNEI. The V and J ends lost 6 bases and 7 bases, in that order; junction bases with no gene match: 3. The CDR3 is CASRDRGDEAFF. In DNA form, the CDR3 reads TGTGCCAGCAGGGACAGGGGAGATGAAGCTTTCTTT.

This clone was detected only a few times. The J gene is TRBJ1-4, the V gene TRBV12-3 or TRBV12-4; D may be TRBD1 (5 bases). This CDR3 has 16 residues. Trimming cost V 6 bases and J 8 bases, with 22 bases left between them. For the CDR3, the DNA is TGTGCCAGCAGCCCCTTACGGGGGTTCAAAGCGGAAAAACTGTTTTTT. Translated: CASSPLRGFKAEKLFF.

This clone is classed as medium-sized. The chain links TRBV6-1 to TRBJ2-3, with D perhaps matching TRBD2 (6 bases). The CDR3 has 15 residues. CDR1 and CDR2 (germline): MNHNS, SASEGT. Trimming left V 5 bases short and J 1 base short, with 13 bases between. The CDR3 is CASSYGTGGTDTQYF. The DNA for the CDR3 is TGTGCCAGCAGTTACGGGACGGGGGGCACAGATACGCAGTATTTT.

This clone counts as medium-sized. The rearrangement joins TRBV12-3 or TRBV12-4 to TRBJ1-2, with 8 nucleotides matching TRBD1. Trimming took 3 bases from V and 5 from J; bases not matched to a gene: 2. There are 13 residues in the CDR3. The CDR3 region is CASSFTGGYGYTF. In nucleotides, the CDR3 is TGTGCCAGCAGTTTTACAGGGGGTTATGGCTACACCTTC.

The chain joins TRBV19 to TRBJ1-3, with 11 nucleotides matching TRBD1. V was pared by 5 bases and J by 0 bases, with 6 bases of the junction left unmatched. Germline V gene sequence: CDR1 LNHDA, CDR2 SQIVND (reference sequence). CDR3 length: 17 amino acids. CDR3 nucleotides: TGTGCCAGTAGTGTCTCCGGGACAGGGGGCTCTGGAAACACCATATATTTT. It encodes CASSVSGTGGSGNTIYF. Filled out from reference TRBV19 and TRBJ1-3, the complete variable domain reads DGGITQSPKYLFRKEGQNVTLSCEQNLNHDAMYWYRQDPGQGLRLIYYSQIVNDFQKGDIAEGYSVSREKKESFPLTVTSAQKNPTAFYLCASSVSGTGGSGNTIYFGEGSWLTVV.

This clone showed up many times. The chain combines TRBV11-3 with TRBJ1-1; TRBD1 aligns across 10 bases. CDR3 size: 16 residues. CDR1 SGHNT and CDR2 YENEEA come from the germline V gene. The V gene end was trimmed by 5 bases and the J gene end by 1 base; junction bases not matched to a gene: 7. CDR3 in amino acids: CASSRETGGGNTEAFF. The CDR3 DNA follows: TGTGCCAGCAGCAGAGAGACAGGGGGCGGGAACACTGAAGCTTTCTTT.

The genes are TRBV6-6 and TRBJ1-6; D unclear. V lost 2 bases and J 15 bases, leaving 14 bases between the germline ends. The CDR3 is 13 amino acids. CDR1 is MNHNY and CDR2 is SVGAGI in the germline V gene (reference sequence). CDR3 residues: CASSYDRRGGLHF. The CDR3 coding sequence is TGTGCCAGCAGTTACGACCGCCGAGGAGGCCTCCACTTT.

This clone was counted at least ten times. The rearrangement joins TRBV20-1 to TRBJ1-2; maybe TRBD1 (5 bases). The CDR3 loop spans 13 amino acids. Germline V CDR1 and CDR2: DFQATT, SNEGSKA (reference sequence). The CDR3 nucleotides are TGCAGACCTTCGGAGGGGATAACGCTCGGCTACACCTTC. As protein: CRPSEGITLGYTF.

In its sample, this clone was seen many times. The genes are TRBV28 and TRBJ1-5; no reliable D call. Between the trimmed V and J ends, which lost 2 bases and 0 bases, there was a span of 11 bases. The CDR3 has 16 residues. The germline CDR1 and CDR2 sequences are MDHEN and SYDVKM. CDR3 residues: CASSLETGYSNQPQHF. CDR3 DNA sequence: TGTGCCAGCAGTTTAGAGACGGGCTATAGCAATCAGCCCCAGCATTTT. Filled out from reference TRBV28 and TRBJ1-5, the complete variable domain reads DVKVTQSSRYLVKRTGEKVFLECVQDMDHENMFWYRQDPGLGLRLIYFSYDVKMKEKGDIPEGYSVSREKKERFSLILESASTNQTSMYLCASSLETGYSNQPQHFGDGTRLSIL.

The table lists this clone with many counts. The chain combines TRBV25-1 with TRBJ1-4, with 9 nucleotides matching TRBD1. In germline, CDR1 is MGHDK, CDR2 SYGVNS. The trim removed 6 bases at V and 5 bases at J, leaving 7 bases unmatched. This CDR3 is built from 15 residues. The CDR3, as DNA: TGTGCCAGCAGCAAAGCGGGACAGGGAAATGAAAAACTGTTTTTT. Its translation: CASSKAGQGNEKLFF.

This clone has a count of ten or more. The rearrangement uses TRBV6-1 and TRBJ1-5; D perhaps matches TRBD1 (6 bases). In germline, CDR1 is MNHNS, CDR2 SASEGT. With 7 bases removed from V and 5 bases from J, the gap between germline ends came to 21 bases. CDR3 length: 16 residues. CDR3 protein: CASTRGPGHGDQPQHF. The CDR3 nucleotides are TGTGCCAGCACCCGAGGACCGGGACACGGGGATCAGCCCCAGCATTTT.

This clone was counted many times. This rearrangement joins TRBV14 to TRBJ1-5; 9 nucleotides agree with TRBD1. The CDR3 loop spans 18 amino acids. Germline V lookup: CDR1 SGHDN, CDR2 FVKESK. Unmatched junction bases numbered 11, after V lost 0 bases and J lost 5 bases. The CDR3 nucleotides read TGTGCCAGCAGCCAAGACCGGCCGGCACAGGGGGCCGATCAGCCCCAGCATTTT. Translating it yields CASSQDRPAQGADQPQHF.

This clone is medium-sized by share. V is TRBV28 and J is TRBJ2-7; 7 positions agree with TRBD2. Trimming took 2 bases from V and 4 from J; bases not matched to a gene: 8. This CDR3 comprises 15 residues. The V gene's germline CDR1 is MDHEN and CDR2 SYDVKM. CDR3 residues: CASSLERDSSYEQYF. The DNA of the CDR3 is TGTGCCAGCAGTTTAGAGCGGGACTCCTCGTACGAGCAGTACTTC. The full variable domain, rest sourced from reference TRBV28 and TRBJ2-7, is DVKVTQSSRYLVKRTGEKVFLECVQDMDHENMFWYRQDPGLGLRLIYFSYDVKMKEKGDIPEGYSVSREKKERFSLILESASTNQTSMYLCASSLERDSSYEQYFGPGTRLTVT.

This clone has a handful of counts. A much larger clone differs by one base, so this may be a read error. The genes are TRBV15 and TRBJ1-6; possibly TRBD1 for D (6 bases). Germline V gives CDR1 LNHNV, CDR2 YYDKDF (reference sequence). The CDR3 spans 15 residues. CDR3 DNA: TGTGCCTCCAGCAGCGAAACAGGGAGGGCCTCACCCCTCCACTTT. Translation gives CASSSETGRASPLHF.

This clone occurred a few times. The rearrangement joins TRBV12-3 or TRBV12-4 to TRBJ2-2; 7 bases are shared with TRBD2. V lost 6 bases, J lost 7 bases, and 5 bases stayed unmatched. The CDR3 covers 13 residues. The CDR3 DNA sequence: TGTGCCAGCAGCCAAACTAGCGACGGGGAGCTGTTTTTT. This encodes CASSQTSDGELFF.

This clone showed up just a few times. The chain has TRBV3-1 and TRBJ1-5; 10 bases are a match to TRBD1. The CDR3 has 15 amino acids. The germline CDR1 and CDR2 sequences are LGHDT and YNNKEL (reference sequence). The junction had 4 bases not matched to a gene; V was cut back by 2 bases and J by 6 bases. CDR3 coding DNA: TGTGCCAGCAGCCAAAGGGACAGGGGTGGTCAGCCCCAGCATTTT. It translates to CASSQRDRGGQPQHF.

On this clone: The junction departs from the called germline gene at one end, perhaps through a read error. DNA of the CDR3: TGTGCCAGCAGCACGCGGAGGGCGCCAGTCACAGATAAGCAGTATTTT. Residues: CASSTRRAPVTDKQYF. V gene TRBV7-2 combines with J gene TRBJ2-3, with D tentatively TRBD2 (6 bases). Germline CDR1 SGHTA, CDR2 FQGNSA. The length of the CDR3 is 16 residues.

This clone was seen at least ten times. The CDR3 DNA follows: TGTGCCAGCAGCTTGGCGGCTAGCGGGTACAATGAGCAGTTCTTC. Its protein product is CASSLAASGYNEQFF. This rearrangement joins TRBV5-8 to TRBJ2-1; 8 bases match TRBD2. J lost 4 bases, V lost 0 bases, and 3 bases had no gene match. Germline V gene data show CDR1 as SGHTS and CDR2 as YDEGEE. This CDR3 comprises 15 residues. Full variable domain (remainder filled in from reference TRBV5-8 and TRBJ2-1): EAGVTQSPTHLIKTRGQQATLRCSPISGHTSVYWYQQALGLGLQFLLWYDEGEERNRGNFPPRFSGRQFPNYSSELNVNALELEDSALYLCASSLAASGYNEQFFGPGTRLTVL.

This clone was seen at least ten times. The chain carries TRBV10-1 and TRBJ1-5; 8 bases match TRBD1. Unmatched junction bases numbered 18, after V lost 9 bases and J lost 2 bases. Germline CDR1 and CDR2: WNHNN and SYGVQD (reference sequence). CDR3 length equals 18 residues. Here the CDR3 reads CARQEFWRTGTGNQPQHF. CDR3 in DNA: TGCGCCAGGCAAGAGTTTTGGAGGACAGGGACGGGCAATCAGCCCCAGCATTTT.

The V call is TRBV19, the J call TRBJ2-1, with 8 bases lining up with TRBD2. V gave up 4 bases and J gave up 4 bases; unmatched junction bases: 6. The CDR3 spans 15 residues. Germline V gene sequence: CDR1 LNHDA, CDR2 SQIVND (reference sequence). This CDR3 is CASSSPGGRYNEQFF. The CDR3 coding sequence is TGTGCCAGTAGTAGTCCGGGAGGGAGGTACAATGAGCAGTTCTTC.

This clone was observed many times. V gene TRBV30 combines with J gene TRBJ1-1; maybe TRBD1 (5 bases). Germline V gives CDR1 GTSNPN, CDR2 SVGIG (reference sequence). The V and J ends lost 2 bases and 3 bases respectively, with 13 bases between them. The CDR3 consists of 14 residues. The CDR3 region has the DNA TGTGCCTGGAGTAAAAGACAGCCCTACACTGAAGCTTTCTTT. Protein product: CAWSKRQPYTEAFF.

This clone was recorded many times. V gene TRBV20-1 combines with J gene TRBJ1-2; TRBD1 is a possible D gene (6 bases). There are 13 residues in the CDR3. Germline CDR1 is DFQATT and CDR2 is SNEGSKA (reference sequence). V lost 4 bases and J 3 bases, leaving 12 bases between the germline ends. In DNA, the CDR3 is TGCAGTGCTAAGGGGGTTGGGTACTATGGCTACACCTTC. It yields the protein CSAKGVGYYGYTF.